This T cell receptor beta chain was sequenced during a study of control samples from healthy donors and cancer patients. Sequencing was performed with immunoSEQ multiplex PCR; in TCRdb, only in-frame clones are kept and a portion is missing. The repertoire has some 140,000 clones, roughly 89% of them found once; the top ten carry 11%. V shed 5 bases and J 7 bases; nucleotides not matched to a gene: 6. This CDR3 is 14 amino acids long. The germline CDR1 and CDR2 sequences are MNHEY and SMNVEV (reference sequence). The receptor comes from a man under 40 in good health. J is TRBJ2-3 and V is TRBV27, with TRBD2 matching 10 bases. Sequenced: blood. The CDR3 DNA sequence: TGTGCCAGCAGTCCTCTAGCGGGAGCCTATACGCAGTATTTT. It is translated as CASSPLAGAYTQYF.